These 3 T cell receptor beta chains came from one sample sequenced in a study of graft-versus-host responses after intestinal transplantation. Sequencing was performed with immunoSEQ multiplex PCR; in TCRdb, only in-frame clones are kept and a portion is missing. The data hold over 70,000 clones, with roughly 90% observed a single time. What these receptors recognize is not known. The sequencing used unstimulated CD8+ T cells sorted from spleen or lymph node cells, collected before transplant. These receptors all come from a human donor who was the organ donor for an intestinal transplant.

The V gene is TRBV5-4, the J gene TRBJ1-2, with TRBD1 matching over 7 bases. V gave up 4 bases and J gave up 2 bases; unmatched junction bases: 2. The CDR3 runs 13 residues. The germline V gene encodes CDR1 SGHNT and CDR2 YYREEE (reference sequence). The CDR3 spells CASSQGGNYGYTF. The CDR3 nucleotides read TGTGCCAGCAGCCAGGGGGGAAACTATGGCTACACCTTC.

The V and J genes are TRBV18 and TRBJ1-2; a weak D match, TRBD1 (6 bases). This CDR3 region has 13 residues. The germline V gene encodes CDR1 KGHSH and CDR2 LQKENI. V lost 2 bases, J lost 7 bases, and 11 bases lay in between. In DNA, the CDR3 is TGTGCCAGCTCACCAGACAGGAGTTTTGGCTACACCTTC. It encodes CASSPDRSFGYTF.

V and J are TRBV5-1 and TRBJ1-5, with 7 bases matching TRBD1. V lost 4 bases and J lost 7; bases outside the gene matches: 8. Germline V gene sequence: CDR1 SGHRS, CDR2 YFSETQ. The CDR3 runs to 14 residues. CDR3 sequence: CASSQTGVGQPQHF. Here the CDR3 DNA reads TGCGCCAGCAGCCAAACAGGGGTTGGGCAGCCCCAGCATTTT.